These 21 T cell receptor beta chains were all obtained from the same sample, sequenced in a study of Graves' ophthalmopathy and Graves' hyperthyroidism. RNA transcripts were the template, and TCR beta CDR3 regions were amplified from them. After a first-round RT-PCR with HTBI primers, a second-round multiplex PCR was run. TCRdb re-analysed the multiplex PCR reads in MiXCR, keeping a single row per CDR3 protein. The sample has 350,000 or so distinct CDR3 sequences, 17% seen once. Sequencing was performed on peripheral blood. Receptors originate from an adult man with Graves' ophthalmopathy.

This clonotype appeared many times. The V gene is TRBV7-3, the J gene TRBJ1-6; maybe TRBD1 (5 bases). This CDR3 has 14 residues. V was clipped by 2 bases and J by 11 bases, with 13 bases between them. CDR1 is SGHTA and CDR2 is FQGTGA in the germline V gene. In nucleotides, the CDR3 is TGTGCCAGCAGCTTAGGGGGGTCGCTAACACCCCTCCACTTT. This sequence encodes CASSLGGSLTPLHF.

This clonotype has ten or more counts. The rearrangement links TRBV7-9 to TRBJ2-7, with 11 bases that match TRBD2. V shed 4 bases and J 4 bases; nucleotides not matched to a gene: 9. The CDR3 spans 16 residues. Germline assignment: CDR1 SEHNR and CDR2 FQNEAQ (reference sequence). The CDR3: CASSSGPGLAAYEQYF. The CDR3 bases are TGTGCCAGCAGCTCCGGACCGGGACTAGCGGCTTACGAGCAGTACTTC.

This clonotype was seen repeatedly, ten times or more. The V gene is TRBV6-1, the J gene TRBJ1-3, with 8 bases matching TRBD1. With V trimmed by 5 bases and J by 2 bases, 2 bases remained unmatched. Germline CDR1 MNHNS, CDR2 SASEGT. The CDR3 consists of 14 residues. CDR3 bases: TGTGCCAGCAGTAAGACAGGGGCTGGAAACACCATATATTTT. This sequence encodes CASSKTGAGNTIYF.

Ten or more counts support this clonotype. CDR3 protein: CSAAPTGNSNQPQHF. DNA of the CDR3: TGCAGTGCGGCCCCCACAGGAAATAGCAATCAGCCCCAGCATTTT. The chain is built from TRBV20-1 and TRBJ1-5, with D maybe TRBD1 (5 bases). CDR1 and CDR2 from the germline V gene are DFQATT and SNEGSKA (reference sequence). V was pared by 6 bases and J by 0 bases, with 15 bases between. The CDR3 is 15 residues long.

At least ten counts were recorded for this clonotype. This chain uses TRBV6-1 with TRBJ2-3, with TRBD2 matching 7 bases. Germline V gene data show CDR1 as MNHNS and CDR2 as SASEGT. The CDR3 sequence is 14 residues long. The ends lost 7 bases at V and 6 bases at J; junction bases unmatched: 10. The CDR3, as DNA: TGTGCCAGCACCCGAGGGAGGGAGGTGGATACGCAGTATTTT. It is translated as CASTRGREVDTQYF.

In this sample, this clonotype turned up many times. The chain is built from TRBV2 and TRBJ2-2; TRBD1 agrees at 10 bases. Germline V gene sequence: CDR1 SNHLY, CDR2 FYNNEI. The CDR3 length is 13 residues. Germline trimming cut 9 bases from V and 7 bases from J; bases unmatched to any gene: 5. For the CDR3, the DNA is TGTGCCAGTACGGGACAGGGGCACGGGGAGCTGTTTTTT. It is translated as CASTGQGHGELFF.

This clonotype was picked up many times. The DNA for the CDR3 is TGTGCCAGCAGTGAAGGGGGTGTCTCCTACGAGCAGTACTTC. Its translation is CASSEGGVSYEQYF. The chain recombines TRBV6-1 with TRBJ2-7; D gene uncertain. Germline CDR1 and CDR2: MNHNS and SASEGT. The CDR3 consists of 14 residues. The V end lost 1 base, the J end lost 0 bases, and 7 bases lay between the germline ends.

This clonotype was counted many times. The V and J genes are TRBV5-1 and TRBJ1-2, with 9 nucleotides matching TRBD1. Germline CDR1 and CDR2: SGHRS and YFSETQ. The CDR3 totals 14 residues. The junction had 7 bases not matched to a gene; V was cut back by 4 bases and J by 6 bases. CDR3 sequence: CASSRDRDIHGYTF. Written as DNA, the CDR3 is TGCGCCAGCAGCCGGGACAGGGACATCCATGGCTACACCTTC.

This clonotype appeared many times. This sequence joins TRBV5-1 and TRBJ1-4; 7 nucleotides match TRBD1. CDR3 length: 14 amino acids. Germline loops: CDR1 SGHRS, CDR2 YFSETQ. V dropped 2 bases and J dropped 6; count of bases not matched to a gene: 4. CDR3 in DNA: TGCGCCAGCAGCTTTGACAGGGCGGATGAAAAACTGTTTTTT. Amino acid sequence: CASSFDRADEKLFF.

This clonotype was counted many times. V gene TRBV3-1 combines with J gene TRBJ2-2; D gene ambiguous. The CDR3 sequence is 15 residues long. Deletions cut 2 bases from V and 0 bases from J, with 7 bases between. The germline V gene has CDR1 LGHDT and CDR2 YNNKEL (reference sequence). CDR3 protein: CASSQIRANTGELFF. In nucleotides, the CDR3 is TGTGCCAGCAGCCAAATCCGGGCGAACACCGGGGAGCTGTTTTTT.

This clonotype was found once. The V gene is TRBV6-1, the J gene TRBJ2-5; D is undetermined. This CDR3 spans 15 amino acids. V lost 2 bases and J 4 bases, leaving 14 bases between the germline ends. Germline CDR1 reads MNHNS; CDR2 reads SASEGT. CDR3 DNA sequence: TGTGCCAGCAGTGAATTGAAGGGTTCGGCAGAGACCCAGTACTTC. It yields the protein CASSELKGSAETQYF.

This clonotype was recorded many times. In DNA, the CDR3 is TGCAGTGCTAGAGATTCGTCAGGGCATCATAATTCACCCCTCCACTTT. It specifies CSARDSSGHHNSPLHF. This chain uses TRBV20-1 with TRBJ1-6, with D possibly being TRBD1 (5 bases). The CDR3 consists of 16 residues. Between the trimmed V and J ends, which lost 0 bases and 5 bases, there was a span of 14 bases. Per germline, CDR1 DFQATT and CDR2 SNEGSKA (reference sequence).

This clonotype was counted at least ten times. This chain connects TRBV19 to TRBJ1-6; D is possibly TRBD1 (6 bases). Germline V gene data show CDR1 as LNHDA and CDR2 as SQIVND (reference sequence). The CDR3 is 14 residues long. V lost 11 bases and J lost 3, with 14 bases in between. The CDR3, as DNA: TGTGCCCCCCGCCGGGACAACTATAATTCACCCCTCCACTTT. This codes for CAPRRDNYNSPLHF.

This clonotype has a count of ten or more. V usage is TRBV6-5 and J usage is TRBJ1-2, with D unresolved. The CDR3 runs 11 residues. CDR1 is MNHEY and CDR2 is SVGAGI in the germline V gene. The V end was cut by 5 bases, the J end by 8 bases, with 9 bases between. The CDR3 nucleotides are TGTGCCAGCAGTGAGTCGAGCGGCTACACCTTC. Protein: CASSESSGYTF.

Ten or more counts support this clonotype. V usage is TRBV6-5 and J usage is TRBJ2-7, with D possibly matching TRBD2 (5 bases). Germline V CDR1 and CDR2: MNHEY, SVGAGI. With 2 bases removed from V and 0 bases from J, the gap between germline ends came to 8 bases. The CDR3 runs 14 residues. The CDR3 DNA is TGTGCCAGCAGTTACCGGGAATTCTCCTACGAGCAGTACTTC. It is translated as CASSYREFSYEQYF.

V and J are TRBV6-2 or TRBV6-3 and TRBJ1-2, with D possibly matching TRBD1 (5 bases). This CDR3 spans 13 amino acids. CDR1 MNHEY and CDR2 SVGEGT come from the germline V gene. V lost 7 bases, J lost 4 bases, and 13 bases lay in between. This CDR3 is CASTVSRAYGYTF. DNA for the CDR3: TGTGCCAGCACCGTTAGCAGGGCCTATGGCTACACCTTC.

This clonotype was observed at least ten times. The V call is TRBV20-1, the J call TRBJ2-7, with 9 bases fitting TRBD2. The CDR3 spans 17 residues. CDR1 is DFQATT, CDR2 SNEGSKA, per germline (reference sequence). Trimming cost V 3 bases and J 6 bases; bases outside gene matches: 18. The DNA of the CDR3 is TGCAGTGCTAGGGACCGCGGTAGCGGGAGCCACCGACTCGAGCAGTACTTC. The encoded protein is CSARDRGSGSHRLEQYF.

The table lists this clonotype with many counts. The chain uses TRBV2 and TRBJ2-2; the D is unclear. This CDR3 region has 15 residues. Trimming removed 7 bases from V and 5 bases from J, with 17 bases in between. Germline CDR1 and CDR2: SNHLY and FYNNEI. The CDR3 loop is CASINHDRVTGELFF. The CDR3 DNA follows: TGTGCCAGCATCAACCACGACCGTGTAACCGGGGAGCTGTTTTTT.

This clonotype was seen repeatedly, ten times or more. The chain recombines TRBV30 with TRBJ2-5; perhaps TRBD1 as D (6 bases). Trimming left V 5 bases short and J 4 bases short, with 11 bases between. This CDR3 has 12 residues. Germline V lookup: CDR1 GTSNPN, CDR2 SVGIG (reference sequence). In nucleotides, the CDR3 is TGTGCCTGGTTCGCAGGGGTAGAGACCCAGTACTTC. It encodes CAWFAGVETQYF.

This chain joins TRBV6-1 and TRBJ1-2; D is undetermined. In germline, CDR1 is MNHNS, CDR2 SASEGT. The CDR3 has 13 residues. Between the trimmed V and J ends, which lost 3 bases and 3 bases, there was a span of 8 bases. The CDR3 region has the DNA TGTGCCAGCAGTGATTGGGGTCACTATGGCTACACCTTC. Translating it yields CASSDWGHYGYTF.

Comment on this clonotype: This could be a read error, since a much larger clone is one nucleotide away. This sequence joins TRBV30 and TRBJ2-7; 8 nucleotides line up with TRBD2. Germline V gives CDR1 GTSNPN, CDR2 SVGIG (reference sequence). Trimming took 1 base from V and 4 from J; bases not matched to a gene: 15. The CDR3 sequence is 17 residues long. The CDR3 loop reads CAWSGPWGGLENYEQYF. CDR3 DNA: TGTGCCTGGAGTGGTCCTTGGGGGGGACTAGAAAATTACGAGCAGTACTTC.